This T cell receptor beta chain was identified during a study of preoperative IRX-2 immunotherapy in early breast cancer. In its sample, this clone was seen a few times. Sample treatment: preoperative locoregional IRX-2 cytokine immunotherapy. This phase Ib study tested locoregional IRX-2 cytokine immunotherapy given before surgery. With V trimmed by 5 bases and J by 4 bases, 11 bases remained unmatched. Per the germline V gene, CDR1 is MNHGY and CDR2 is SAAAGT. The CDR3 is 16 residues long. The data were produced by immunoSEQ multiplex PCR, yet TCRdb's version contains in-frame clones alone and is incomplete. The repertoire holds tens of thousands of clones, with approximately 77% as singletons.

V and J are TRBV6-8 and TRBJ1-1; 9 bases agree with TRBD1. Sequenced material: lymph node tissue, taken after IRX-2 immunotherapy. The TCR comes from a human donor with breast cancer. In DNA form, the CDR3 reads TGTGCCAGCAGTACCCGACAGGGGGATAGGGGCACTGAAGCTTTCTTT. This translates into CASSTRQGDRGTEAFF.